Listed here is a single TCR beta chain. The antigen is undetermined. Donors gave about 9.3 milliliters of peripheral blood apiece. The data originate from a study of blood T cells in healthy people across ages. With a J-beta primer mix and a sample-barcoded 5' primer, a second PCR ran about 6 to 11 cycles. Each CDR3 protein gets one entry after TCRdb re-called the 5' RACE reads with MiXCR. The table has 750,000 to 950,000 distinct CDR3 sequences, roughly 25% seen once. The study, taken as a whole, reports: Roughly linear age-related decline in beta diversity appeared, significant by age about 40.

These data were also reused for a study on T cells of mothers and their children. That source adds: Unrelated mother-child pairs always had slightly, but never significantly, lower normalized overlap than related pairs.

Sequenced sample: blood. The receptor was derived from a boy under 18 in good health.

The CDR3 protein is CASRADRGPYEQYF. CDR3 DNA: TGTGCCAGCAGAGCCGACAGGGGACCATACGAGCAGTACTTC. The chain employs TRBV12-3 or TRBV12-4 and TRBJ2-7, with 8 bases matching TRBD1. Trimming took 6 bases from V and 4 from J; bases not matched to a gene: 8. The CDR3 consists of 14 residues.